A single T cell receptor beta chain is shown here with its context. The sample is drawn from a study of blood T cell repertoires in COVID-19. In the study overall: Samples taken during acute and convalescent COVID-19 were collected in the United States, Italy and Spain. PBMCs, B-cell-depleted T cells, or T cells provided the cDNA or gDNA that made up the material.

In the original workflow: Cell counts per sample came from amplifying reference gene primers. Using immunoSEQ multiplex PCR, the repertoire was profiled, and TCRdb retains in-frame clones only, with some absent. The V and J calls and the clone size are those of that table, but D and trimming were determined from the DNA. The repertoire consists of 130,000 to 150,000 clones, with 65% to 90% occurring once and the leading ten covering roughly a tenth. The receptor was isolated from a man in his 60s with active or convalescent COVID-19. Sequencing input: peripheral blood.

DNA of the CDR3: TGTGCCAGTATTTTGAGGACCGGGGAGCTGTTTTTT. Residues: CASILRTGELFF. This chain uses TRBV19 with TRBJ2-2; D not certain. V lost 7 bases, J lost 5 bases, and 8 bases lay in between. Germline V CDR1 and CDR2: LNHDA, SQIVND (reference sequence). CDR3 length: 12 amino acids.